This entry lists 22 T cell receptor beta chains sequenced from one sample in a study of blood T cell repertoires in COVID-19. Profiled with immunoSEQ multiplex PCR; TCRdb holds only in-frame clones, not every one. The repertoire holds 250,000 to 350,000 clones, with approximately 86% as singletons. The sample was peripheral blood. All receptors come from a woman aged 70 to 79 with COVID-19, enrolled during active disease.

CDR3 residues: CASSLSGGGDEAFF. The CDR3 bases are TGTGCCAGCAGCTTATCAGGGGGCGGGGATGAAGCTTTCTTT. The chain is built from TRBV7-9 and TRBJ1-1; 8 bases fit TRBD1. The J segment lost 7 bases and the V segment lost 2 bases, leaving 6 bases of the junction unmatched. Germline values: CDR1 SEHNR, CDR2 FQNEAQ (reference sequence). The CDR3 extends over 14 amino acids.

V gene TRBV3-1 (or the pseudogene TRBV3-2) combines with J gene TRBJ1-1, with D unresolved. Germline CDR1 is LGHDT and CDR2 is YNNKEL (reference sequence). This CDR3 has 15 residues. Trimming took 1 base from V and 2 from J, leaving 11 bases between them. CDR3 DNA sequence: TGTGCCAGCAGCCAAGGGGGAGGGCTCAACACTGAAGCTTTCTTT. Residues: CASSQGGGLNTEAFF.

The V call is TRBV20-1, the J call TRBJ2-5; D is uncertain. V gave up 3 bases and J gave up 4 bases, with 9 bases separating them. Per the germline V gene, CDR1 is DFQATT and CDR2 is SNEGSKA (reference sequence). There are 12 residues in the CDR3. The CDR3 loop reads CSASRLPETQYF. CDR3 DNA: TGCAGTGCTAGTCGCCTACCAGAGACCCAGTACTTC.

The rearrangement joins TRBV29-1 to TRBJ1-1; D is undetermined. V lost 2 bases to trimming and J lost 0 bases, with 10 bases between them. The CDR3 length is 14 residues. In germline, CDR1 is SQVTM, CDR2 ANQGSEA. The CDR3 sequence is CSVERRGLNTEAFF. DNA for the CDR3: TGCAGCGTTGAACGGCGGGGTTTGAACACTGAAGCTTTCTTT.

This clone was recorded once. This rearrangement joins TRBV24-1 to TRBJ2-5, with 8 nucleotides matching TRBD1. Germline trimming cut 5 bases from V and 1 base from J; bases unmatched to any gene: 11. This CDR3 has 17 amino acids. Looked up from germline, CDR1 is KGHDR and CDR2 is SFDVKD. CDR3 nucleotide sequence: TGTGCCACCAGTGCCCTCCCCGGGACAGGTTTCCAAGAGACCCAGTACTTC. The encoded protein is CATSALPGTGFQETQYF.

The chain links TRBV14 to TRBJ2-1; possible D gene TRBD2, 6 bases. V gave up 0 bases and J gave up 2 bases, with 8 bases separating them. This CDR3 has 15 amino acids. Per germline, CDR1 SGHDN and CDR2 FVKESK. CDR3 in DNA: TGTGCCAGCAGCCAAGATCCGGGGGCCTACAATGAGCAGTTCTTC. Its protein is CASSQDPGAYNEQFF.

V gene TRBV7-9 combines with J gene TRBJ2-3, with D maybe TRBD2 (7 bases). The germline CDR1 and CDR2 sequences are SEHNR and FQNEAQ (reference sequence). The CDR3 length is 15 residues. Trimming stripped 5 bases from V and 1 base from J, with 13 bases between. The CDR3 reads CASSARGRGTDTQYF. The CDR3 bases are TGTGCCAGCAGCGCGCGGGGGCGGGGCACAGATACGCAGTATTTT.

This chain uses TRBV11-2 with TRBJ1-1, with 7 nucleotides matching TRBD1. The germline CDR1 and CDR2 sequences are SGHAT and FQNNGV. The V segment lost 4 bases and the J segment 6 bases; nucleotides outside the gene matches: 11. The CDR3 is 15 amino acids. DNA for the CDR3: TGTGCCAGCAGCTATAGAAGGGCCGGGACAGCTGAAGCTTTCTTT. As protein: CASSYRRAGTAEAFF.

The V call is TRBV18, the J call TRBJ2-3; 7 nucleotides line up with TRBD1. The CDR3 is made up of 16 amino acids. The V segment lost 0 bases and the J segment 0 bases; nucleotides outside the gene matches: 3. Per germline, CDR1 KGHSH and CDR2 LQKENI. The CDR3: CASSPPNRGSTDTQYF. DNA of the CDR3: TGTGCCAGCTCACCACCCAACAGGGGAAGCACAGATACGCAGTATTTT.

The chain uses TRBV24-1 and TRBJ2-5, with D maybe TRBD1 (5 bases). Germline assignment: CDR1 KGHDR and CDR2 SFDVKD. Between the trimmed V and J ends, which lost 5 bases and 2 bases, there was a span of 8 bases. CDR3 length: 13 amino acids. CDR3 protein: CATSVDRQETQYF. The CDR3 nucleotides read TGTGCCACCAGTGTTGACAGACAAGAGACCCAGTACTTC.

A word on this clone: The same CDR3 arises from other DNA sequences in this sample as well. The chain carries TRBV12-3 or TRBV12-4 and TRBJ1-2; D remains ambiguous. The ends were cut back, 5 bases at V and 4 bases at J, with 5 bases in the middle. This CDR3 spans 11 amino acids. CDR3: CASSRGYGYTF. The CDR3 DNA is TGTGCCAGCAGTCGGGGCTATGGCTACACCTTC.

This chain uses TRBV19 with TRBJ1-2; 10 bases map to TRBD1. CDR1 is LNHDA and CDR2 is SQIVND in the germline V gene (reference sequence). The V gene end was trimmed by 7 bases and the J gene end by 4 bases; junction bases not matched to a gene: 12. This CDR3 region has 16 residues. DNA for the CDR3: TGTGCCAGTATCAGGTCTCCGGGACAGGGGATCTATGGCTACACCTTC. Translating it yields CASIRSPGQGIYGYTF.

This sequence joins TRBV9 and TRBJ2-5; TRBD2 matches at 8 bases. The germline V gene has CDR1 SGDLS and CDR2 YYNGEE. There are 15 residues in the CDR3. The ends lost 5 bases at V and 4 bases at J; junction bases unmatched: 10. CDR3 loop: CASSLGTRGIETQYF. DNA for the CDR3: TGTGCCAGCAGTCTCGGGACTAGAGGTATAGAGACCCAGTACTTC.

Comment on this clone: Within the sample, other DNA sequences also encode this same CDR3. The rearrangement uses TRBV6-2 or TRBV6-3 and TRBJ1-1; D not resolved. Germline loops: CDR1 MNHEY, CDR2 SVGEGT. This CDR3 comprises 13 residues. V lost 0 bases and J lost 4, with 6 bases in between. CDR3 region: CASSYSGSTEAFF. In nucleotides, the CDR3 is TGTGCCAGCAGTTACTCCGGGAGCACTGAAGCTTTCTTT.

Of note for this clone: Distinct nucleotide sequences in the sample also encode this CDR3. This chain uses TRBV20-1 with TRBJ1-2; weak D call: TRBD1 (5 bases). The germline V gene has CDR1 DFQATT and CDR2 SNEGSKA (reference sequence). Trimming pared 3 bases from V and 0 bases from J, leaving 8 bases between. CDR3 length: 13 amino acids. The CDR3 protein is CSASGGANYGYTF. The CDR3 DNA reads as TGCAGTGCTAGTGGGGGGGCTAACTATGGCTACACCTTC.

CDR3 in amino acids: CASSEKPNYGYTF. The CDR3 region has the DNA TGCGCCAGCAGTGAGAAGCCTAACTATGGCTACACCTTC. The V gene is TRBV10-1, the J gene TRBJ1-2; D is unclear. Germline CDR1 and CDR2: WNHNN and SYGVQD (reference sequence). V was clipped by 2 bases and J by 0 bases, with 4 bases between them. The CDR3 loop spans 13 amino acids.

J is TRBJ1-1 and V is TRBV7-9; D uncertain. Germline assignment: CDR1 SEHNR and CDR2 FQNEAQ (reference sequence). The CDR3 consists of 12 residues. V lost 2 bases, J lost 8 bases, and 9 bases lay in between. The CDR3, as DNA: TGTGCCAGCAGCTTACTTAGCTCCGAAGCTTTCTTT. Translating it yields CASSLLSSEAFF.

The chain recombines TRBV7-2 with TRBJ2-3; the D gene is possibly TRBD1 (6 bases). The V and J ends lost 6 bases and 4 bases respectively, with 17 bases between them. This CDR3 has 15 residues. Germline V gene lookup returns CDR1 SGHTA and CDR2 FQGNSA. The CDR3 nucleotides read TGTGCCAGCAGTCGGGACAAATTAGGGGCAGATACGCAGTATTTT. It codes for CASSRDKLGADTQYF.

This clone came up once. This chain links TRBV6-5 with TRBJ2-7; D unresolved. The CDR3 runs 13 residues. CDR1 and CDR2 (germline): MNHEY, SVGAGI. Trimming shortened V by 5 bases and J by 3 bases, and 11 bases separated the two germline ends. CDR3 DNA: TGTGCCAGCAGTCCCCGAGCTTTCTACGAGCAGTACTTC. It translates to CASSPRAFYEQYF.

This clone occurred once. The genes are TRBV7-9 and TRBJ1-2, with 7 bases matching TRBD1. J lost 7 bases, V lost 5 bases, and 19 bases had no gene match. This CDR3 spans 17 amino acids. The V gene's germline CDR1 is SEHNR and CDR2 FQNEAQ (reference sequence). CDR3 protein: CASSPYYRGEKGSGYTF. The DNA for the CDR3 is TGTGCCAGCAGCCCGTACTACAGGGGAGAAAAGGGTAGTGGCTACACCTTC.

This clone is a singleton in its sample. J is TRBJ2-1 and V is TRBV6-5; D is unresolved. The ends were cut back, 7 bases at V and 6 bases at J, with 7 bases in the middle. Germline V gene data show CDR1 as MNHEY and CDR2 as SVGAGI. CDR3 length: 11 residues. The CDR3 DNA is TGTGCCAGCACAGAGCGCAATGAGCAGTTCTTC. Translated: CASTERNEQFF.

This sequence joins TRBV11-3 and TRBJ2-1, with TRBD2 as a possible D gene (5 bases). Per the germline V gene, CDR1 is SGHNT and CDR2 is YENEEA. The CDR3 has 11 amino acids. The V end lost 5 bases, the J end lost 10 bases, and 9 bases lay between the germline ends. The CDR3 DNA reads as TGTGCCAGCAGCCACGGGGAGGAGCAGTTCTTC. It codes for CASSHGEEQFF.